Listed below are T cell receptor beta chains from one sample, sequenced in a study of blood T cell repertoires in COVID-19. Repertoires were generated with immunoSEQ multiplex PCR, while TCRdb's copy carries only in-frame clones and drops some. Of about 140,000 clones listed, roughly 89% are singletons. The sequencing sample was made of peripheral blood. These receptors were collected from a man in his thirties or forties with COVID-19, enrolled during active disease. CDR3s include the opening cysteine and the closing phenylalanine or tryptophan. The D gene is left open where the match is weak. Clone size is given for some rows only: seen once, a few or many times, or a class if the clone is expanded.

clone size,D gene,J gene,V gene,CDR3 length,CDR3 protein,CDR3 DNA
NA,TRBD1,TRBJ2-3,TRBV7-3,17,CASSLRGGQGSADTQYF,TGTGCCAGCAGCTTAAGAGGGGGACAGGGTAGTGCAGATACGCAGTATTTT
NA,TRBD2,TRBJ2-3,TRBV19,19,CASSPFGWSGSQSTDTQYF,TGTGCCAGTAGTCCATTTGGATGGAGCGGGAGTCAGAGCACAGATACGCAGTATTTT
NA,NA,TRBJ2-3,TRBV28,16,CASSFHTPQLTDTQYF,TGTGCCAGCAGTTTCCATACCCCACAGCTCACAGATACGCAGTATTTT
NA,TRBD2,TRBJ2-5,TRBV2,17,CASSVFGTSGRQETQYF,TGTGCCAGCAGTGTCTTTGGGACTAGCGGGCGTCAAGAGACCCAGTACTTC
NA,NA,TRBJ2-5,TRBV19,14,CASSTLDRQETQYF,TGTGCCAGTAGTACCCTCGACAGGCAAGAGACCCAGTACTTC
few,TRBD1,TRBJ1-6,TRBV19,13,CASSGGWNSPLHF,TGTGCCAGCTCAGGGGGTTGGAATTCACCCCTCCACTTT
NA,TRBD2,TRBJ2-1,TRBV6-6,16,CASSLTSGRIIDEQFF,TGTGCCAGCAGTCTGACTAGCGGGAGAATCATCGATGAGCAGTTCTTC
few,NA,TRBJ1-1,TRBV7-9,14,CASSIATINTEAFF,TGTGCCAGCAGCATCGCCACAATTAACACTGAAGCTTTCTTT
few,NA,TRBJ1-2,TRBV18,13,CASSPREDYGYTF,TGTGCCAGCTCCCCCAGGGAAGACTATGGCTACACCTTC
NA,TRBD1,TRBJ1-3,TRBV6-5,15,CASSFMTGAGNTIYF,TGTGCCAGCAGTTTTATGACAGGGGCTGGAAACACCATATATTTT
NA,NA,TRBJ2-1,TRBV10-3,15,CAIAPGQGGTNEQFF,TGTGCCATCGCGCCCGGGCAGGGAGGTACCAATGAGCAGTTCTTC
NA,TRBD2,TRBJ2-7,TRBV19,14,CASSTREALYEQYF,TGTGCCAGTAGTACTCGGGAGGCCCTCTACGAGCAGTACTTC
once,TRBD1,TRBJ2-1,TRBV5-5,16,CASSLSGTGGNNEQFF,TGTGCCAGCAGCTTGTCCGGGACAGGGGGGAACAATGAGCAGTTCTTC
NA,NA,TRBJ2-2,TRBV7-6,16,CASSRIAEAPTGELFF,TGTGCCAGCAGCCGAATCGCGGAAGCCCCCACCGGGGAGCTGTTTTTT
NA,TRBD2,TRBJ2-7,TRBV10-1,13,CASSVLAGGEQYF,TGCGCCAGCAGTGTGCTAGCGGGAGGCGAGCAGTACTTC
NA,NA,TRBJ2-3,TRBV29-1,15,CSVKRDSDPTDTQYF,TGCAGCGTTAAACGGGACTCCGACCCGACAGATACGCAGTATTTT
NA,NA,TRBJ1-2,TRBV3-1/TRBV3-2,15,CASSQGGGRSYGYTF,TGTGCCAGCAGCCAAGGAGGTGGAAGAAGCTATGGCTACACCTTC
NA,NA,TRBJ1-1,TRBV28,15,CASSRRGARNTEAFF,TGTGCCAGCAGCCGGCGTGGGGCGAGGAACACTGAAGCTTTCTTT
once,TRBD2,TRBJ2-1,TRBV4-2,14,CASSSRAGDNEQFF,TGTGCCAGCAGCTCCCGCGCGGGAGATAATGAGCAGTTCTTC
NA,TRBD1,TRBJ2-5,TRBV14,15,CASSQLGTSGGTQYF,TGTGCCAGCAGCCAACTCGGAACCTCAGGGGGGACCCAGTACTTC
NA,NA,TRBJ1-6,TRBV4-1,15,CASSRGQIYNSPLHF,TGCGCCAGCAGCCGAGGACAGATCTATAATTCACCCCTCCACTTT
once,NA,TRBJ2-5,TRBV19,14,CASRAMAGGETQYF,TGTGCCAGTAGAGCCATGGCAGGGGGGGAGACCCAGTACTTC
NA,TRBD1,TRBJ2-1,TRBV2,14,CAQFGRGPDNEQFF,TGTGCCCAATTCGGCAGGGGGCCGGACAATGAGCAGTTCTTC
many,TRBD1,TRBJ2-7,TRBV20-1,11,CSATTGDEQYF,TGCAGTGCTACAACAGGGGACGAGCAGTACTTC
few,TRBD1,TRBJ1-2,TRBV5-1,14,CASSLRTGRDGYTF,TGCGCCAGCAGCTTGAGGACAGGGCGGGATGGCTACACCTTC
NA,TRBD2,TRBJ2-3,TRBV10-1,17,CASSDRWTSGEADTQYF,TGCGCCAGCAGTGACCGTTGGACTAGCGGGGAGGCAGATACGCAGTATTTT
NA,NA,TRBJ1-1,TRBV7-2,15,CASSLRTVLNTEAFF,TGTGCCAGCAGCTTAAGGACAGTATTGAACACTGAAGCTTTCTTT
NA,NA,TRBJ2-5,TRBV7-7,14,CASSLVAGVETQYF,TGTGCTAGCAGCTTAGTGGCAGGGGTGGAGACCCAGTACTTC